This T cell receptor beta chain was documented in a study of cytomegalovirus exposure and HLA in healthy donors. Study-level results: First-cohort TCR clusters tended to co-occur in the approximately 110 validation repertoires, a later analysis found. Listed as cytomegalovirus-associated were 150 or so TCR beta chains. Some public TCRs appeared in many individuals, while most sequences were rare.

Measured with immunoSEQ multiplex PCR; TCRdb has only the in-frame clones, and not every one. The top ten clones hold 3.5% to 4.5% of a sample with around 150,000 clones, roughly 91% of them seen once. As to this clone: Its antigen is not known.

The donors belonged to the roughly 130-subject validation cohort, separate from the roughly 670-subject first cohort. Germline CDR1 SGHNT, CDR2 YYREEE (reference sequence). V trimming: 2 bases; J trimming: 3 bases; junction bases outside the gene matches: 15. The CDR3 totals 19 residues. This TCR came from a young man in good health and CMV-seropositive. J is TRBJ2-7 and V is TRBV5-4; TRBD2 matches at 12 bases. Sequenced: PBMCs. This chain's CDR3 is CASSLDLAGGLQGIYEQYF. CDR3 bases: TGTGCCAGCAGCTTAGACCTAGCGGGAGGGCTACAGGGTATCTACGAGCAGTACTTC. The complete variable domain, with remaining parts taken from reference TRBV5-4 and TRBJ2-7, reads ETGVTQSPTHLIKTRGQQVTLRCSSQSGHNTVSWYQQALGQGPQFIFQYYREEENGRGNFPPRFSGLQFPNYSSELNVNALELDDSALYLCASSLDLAGGLQGIYEQYFGPGTRLTVT.